Here is one T cell receptor beta chain with its context. This CDR3 has 14 residues. The germline V and J ends were trimmed by 0 bases and 4 bases, with 10 bases remaining between them. Germline lookup yields CDR1 SGHRS and CDR2 YFSETQ. This sample is part of a study of blood T cell repertoires in COVID-19. In the source study's methods: Reference gene primer amplification gave estimated nucleated cell counts. Libraries were prepared by immunoSEQ multiplex PCR; TCRdb keeps only in-frame clonotypes and omits some of them. V and J calls and clone size follow that table, whereas D and trimming were derived from the DNA. The repertoire holds 190,000 or so clones, with just under 90% as singletons. In assigning cohorts, the study relied on participant-reported clinical history.

The rearrangement links TRBV5-1 to TRBJ1-2; possibly TRBD1 for D (5 bases). Sequencing used PBMCs or T cells enriched from blood (not recorded which). The clonotype comes from a man younger than 45 who had recovered from COVID-19. The CDR3: CASSLEVGAYGYTF. Here the CDR3 DNA reads TGCGCCAGCAGCTTGGAAGTAGGGGCCTATGGCTACACCTTC. The entire variable domain, with the rest obtained from reference TRBV5-1 and TRBJ1-2, is as follows: KAGVTQTPRYLIKTRGQQVTLSCSPISGHRSVSWYQQTPGQGLQFLFEYFSETQRNKGNFPGRFSGRQFSNSRSEMNVSTLELGDSALYLCASSLEVGAYGYTFGSGTRLTVV.